What follows are 15 T cell receptor beta chains derived from one specimen sequenced in a study of cytomegalovirus exposure and HLA in healthy donors. This PCR relied on a set of 60 Vbeta primers and 13 Jbeta primers. Some clones are missing from TCRdb's copy, which holds only in-frame ones; the method was immunoSEQ multiplex PCR. The sample includes more than 110,000 clones, roughly 77% of them seen just once. Sequencing input: PBMCs. Source of these receptors: a man between 25 and 39 years old in good health and CMV-seronegative.

A few counts support this clone. A read error may account for a junction end that differs from germline. This rearrangement joins TRBV7-9 to TRBJ1-2; D is perhaps TRBD1 (6 bases). Germline CDR1 reads SEHNR; CDR2 reads FQNEAQ (reference sequence). The CDR3 sequence is 16 residues long. CDR3 residues: CSSSSIATGSTYGYTF. The CDR3 DNA is TGTTCCAGCAGCTCAATCGCTACAGGGTCGACCTATGGCTACACCTTC.

This clone was detected once. This chain joins TRBV28 and TRBJ2-7; a possible D gene is TRBD1 (6 bases). CDR1 is MDHEN and CDR2 is SYDVKM in the germline V gene. The CDR3 covers 12 residues. V was pared by 6 bases and J by 7 bases, with 13 bases between. As DNA, the CDR3 is TGTGCCAGCAGGGCAGGGGTGGGGGAGCAGTACTTC. Protein sequence: CASRAGVGEQYF.

This chain's CDR3 is CASRQGNTGELFF. DNA for the CDR3: TGTGCCAGCAGACAGGGGAACACCGGGGAGCTGTTTTTT. This rearrangement joins TRBV6-5 to TRBJ2-2; tentative D call: TRBD1 (6 bases). Trimming cost V 6 bases and J 1 base, with 6 bases left between them. This CDR3 comprises 13 residues. Germline CDR1 is MNHEY and CDR2 is SVGAGI.

The V gene is TRBV6-5, the J gene TRBJ2-2; the D gene is possibly TRBD1 (6 bases). Germline CDR1 is MNHEY and CDR2 is SVGAGI. Trimming took off 8 bases at V and 0 bases at J, with 7 bases between the two ends. CDR3 length: 13 amino acids. The CDR3 sequence is CASRDTNTGELFF. The DNA of the CDR3 is TGTGCCAGCCGGGACACGAACACCGGGGAGCTGTTTTTT.

The rearrangement joins TRBV5-1 to TRBJ2-7, with 8 nucleotides matching TRBD1. The ends lost 0 bases at V and 1 base at J; junction bases unmatched: 12. This CDR3 is 18 amino acids long. Germline V CDR1 and CDR2: SGHRS, YFSETQ. The CDR3 loop reads CASSLASADRGLSYEQYF. DNA of the CDR3: TGCGCCAGCAGCTTGGCCTCGGCCGACAGGGGCCTATCCTACGAGCAGTACTTC.

This chain links TRBV30 with TRBJ1-1; tentatively, D is TRBD1 (5 bases). V lost 6 bases to trimming and J lost 3 bases, with 17 bases between them. The germline V gene has CDR1 GTSNPN and CDR2 SVGIG (reference sequence). The CDR3 totals 14 residues. The CDR3 sequence: CACRWWGGDTEAFF. The CDR3 nucleotides are TGTGCCTGCAGGTGGTGGGGAGGGGACACTGAAGCTTTCTTT.

In the case of this clone: Germline is not matched at one junction end, which may reflect a read error. This rearrangement joins TRBV18 to TRBJ1-5; D perhaps matches TRBD1 (5 bases). The CDR3 loop spans 16 amino acids. Germline-derived CDR1 and CDR2 are KGHSH and LQKENI. CDR3: CASSPQEGVSNQPQHF. The DNA of the CDR3 is TGTGCCAGCTCCCCACAGGAAGGGGTTAGCAATCAGCCCCAGCATTTT.

V usage is TRBV5-4 and J usage is TRBJ2-5; D may be TRBD2 (5 bases). Trimming shortened V by 3 bases and J by 1 base, and 10 bases separated the two germline ends. Per germline, CDR1 SGHNT and CDR2 YYREEE (reference sequence). This CDR3 region has 14 residues. CDR3 in amino acids: CASSSDYPQETQYF. The CDR3 region has the DNA TGTGCCAGCAGCTCCGACTATCCCCAAGAGACCCAGTACTTC.

V and J are TRBV7-9 and TRBJ2-3, with D perhaps matching TRBD2 (5 bases). Germline V lookup: CDR1 SEHNR, CDR2 FQNEAQ (reference sequence). The germline V and J ends were trimmed by 5 bases and 0 bases, with 12 bases remaining between them. The CDR3 covers 15 residues. CDR3 in DNA: TGTGCCAGCAGCCCCTTAGCGACTAGCACAGATACGCAGTATTTT. Its protein is CASSPLATSTDTQYF.

The rearrangement joins TRBV6-1 to TRBJ2-7, with 9 bases aligning to TRBD1. The length of the CDR3 is 13 residues. With 6 bases clipped from V and 4 bases from J, the junction kept 4 bases outside the gene matches. Germline CDR1 reads MNHNS; CDR2 reads SASEGT. The CDR3 protein is CASRPGQGYEQYF. In DNA, the CDR3 is TGTGCCAGCAGGCCGGGACAGGGTTACGAGCAGTACTTC.

The genes are TRBV4-2 and TRBJ2-7; TRBD1 matches 7 bases. Losses at the gene ends were 2 bases for V and 0 bases for J; bases not matched to a gene: 10. Germline CDR1 and CDR2: LGHNA and YNFKEQ. CDR3 length: 17 amino acids. This CDR3 is CASSQNIGTASSYEQYF. The DNA of the CDR3 is TGTGCCAGCAGCCAAAATATCGGGACAGCTAGCTCCTACGAGCAGTACTTC.

This chain uses TRBV27 with TRBJ1-5; no firm D call. Trimming removed 5 bases from V and 7 bases from J, with 15 bases in between. There are 14 residues in the CDR3. The V gene's germline CDR1 is MNHEY and CDR2 SMNVEV (reference sequence). CDR3 residues: CASSRQSGRQPQHF. The CDR3 coding sequence is TGTGCCAGCAGTAGACAATCCGGCCGGCAGCCCCAGCATTTT.

The chain recombines TRBV7-9 with TRBJ2-5; D is ambiguous. CDR3 length equals 15 residues. V lost 1 base and J lost 0, with 9 bases in between. Per the germline V gene, CDR1 is SEHNR and CDR2 is FQNEAQ (reference sequence). The CDR3 DNA reads TGTGCCAGCAGCTTAGAGGTGGAGTACCAAGAGACCCAGTACTTC. Its protein is CASSLEVEYQETQYF.

This sequence joins TRBV6-6 and TRBJ2-3, with a possible D match to TRBD2 (6 bases). The germline gives CDR1 MNHNY, CDR2 SVGAGI (reference sequence). The CDR3 has 15 residues. Between the trimmed V and J ends, which lost 2 bases and 5 bases, there was a span of 14 bases. The DNA for the CDR3 is TGTGCCAGCAGTTACCCCACCCCCGGGGGAGATACGCAGTATTTT. Protein: CASSYPTPGGDTQYF.

The chain joins TRBV5-1 to TRBJ2-1; maybe TRBD1 (5 bases). The V and J ends lost 3 bases and 7 bases respectively, with 20 bases between them. Germline V gene sequence: CDR1 SGHRS, CDR2 YFSETQ. There are 16 residues in the CDR3. This CDR3 reads CASSSPAGRSMNEQFF. The CDR3 nucleotides read TGCGCCAGCAGCTCCCCCGCAGGGCGGTCTATGAATGAGCAGTTCTTC.